The clone carrying this T cell receptor (beta chain) was counted once. Profiled with immunoSEQ multiplex PCR; TCRdb holds only in-frame clones, not every one. The sample yields more than 85,000 clones, 80% to 95% seen once. These data are taken from a study of OX40 agonist ivuxolimab in advanced cancers. CDR1 is MNHNY and CDR2 is SVGAGI in the germline V gene (reference sequence). The CDR3 length is 16 residues. The junction had 6 bases not matched to a gene; V was cut back by 6 bases and J by 3 bases. The source was CD4+ or CD8+ T cells sorted from blood, collected in a trial of the OX40 agonist ivuxolimab. V gene TRBV6-6 combines with J gene TRBJ2-1; 12 bases line up with TRBD2. The clonotype originates from an adult with an advanced solid tumor such as melanoma, head and neck, liver or kidney cancer. CDR3 amino acids: CASSRQTSGSYNEQFF. As DNA, the CDR3 is TGTGCCAGCAGCCGCCAGACTAGCGGGAGCTACAATGAGCAGTTCTTC.